These T cell receptor beta chains were read from a single sample in a study of T cell responses to AZD1222 COVID-19 vaccine. Method: immunoSEQ multiplex PCR; TCRdb's copy keeps in-frame clones and lacks some. The sample lists roughly 120,000 clones, around nine tenths occurring once. Sequencing used peripheral blood, obtained on day 0 of AZD1222 vaccination. The receptors were gathered from an adult in good health. Each CDR3 is given with its conserved first and last residue. The order of the fields is clone size, V gene, J gene, D gene, CDR3 DNA, CDR3 protein. A D gene is named only where the DNA matches it firmly. Clone size appears in some rows only: once, few, many, or a class for an expanded clone.

>NA|TRBV2|TRBJ2-1|NA
TGTGCCAGCGGCGAGAACCGTCCTCTGGAGCAGTTCTTC
CASGENRPLEQFF
>NA|TRBV5-1|TRBJ2-7|TRBD1
TGCGCCAGCAGCTTCACCGGGACAGGGACCTACGAGCAGTACTTC
CASSFTGTGTYEQYF
>once|TRBV6-1|TRBJ1-2|NA
TGTGCCAGCAGTGACGGCAACAGGGTCCTCTATGGCTACACCTTC
CASSDGNRVLYGYTF
>few|TRBV5-4|TRBJ2-7|NA
TGTGCCAGCAGCTTGGGGGGGACCTCCTACGAGCAGTACTTC
CASSLGGTSYEQYF
>few|TRBV12-3/TRBV12-4|TRBJ1-4|NA
TGTGCCAGCAGTGGGGTCAATGAAAAACTGTTTTTT
CASSGVNEKLFF
>NA|TRBV10-1|TRBJ1-1|NA
TGCGCCAGCGAGGTAAGGGAGGGGAGGAACACTGAAGCTTTCTTT
CASEVREGRNTEAFF
>NA|TRBV6-6|TRBJ1-6|NA
TGTGCCAGCAGTTACTTGGACAGAGAAAATTCACCCCTCCACTTT
CASSYLDRENSPLHF
>once|TRBV10-3|TRBJ2-5|NA
TGTGCCATCAGTGAGACTGCAGAGACCCAGTACTTC
CAISETAETQYF
>NA|TRBV7-8|TRBJ2-4|TRBD1
TGTGCCAGCAGCTTAGCGGAGGGACAGGGGGGAAACATTCAGTACTTC
CASSLAEGQGGNIQYF
>NA|TRBV6-2/TRBV6-3|TRBJ2-3|TRBD2
TGTGCCAGCAGTTACTCGACTCTCGGGACTAGCGGGGGGGTCCCAGATACGCAGTATTTT
CASSYSTLGTSGGVPDTQYF
>NA|TRBV27|TRBJ1-4|TRBD1
TGTGCCAGCAGTTTTGGACAGGGTAATGAAAAACTGTTTTTT
CASSFGQGNEKLFF
>NA|TRBV4-1|TRBJ1-2|NA
TGCGCCAGCAGCCAAGAAGGGGTTTATGGCTACACCTTC
CASSQEGVYGYTF
>NA|TRBV7-6|TRBJ2-1|NA
TGTGCCAGCAGCAGCATCTCCGGGTCCCTCGTCGATGAGCAGTTCTTC
CASSSISGSLVDEQFF
>once|TRBV6-2/TRBV6-3|TRBJ1-1|NA
TGTGCCAGCAGTTCAGGACCCCCTGAGGCTTTCTTT
CASSSGPPEAFF
>NA|TRBV7-9|TRBJ2-7|NA
TGTGCCAGCAGCCCCCCGGGTGGCGAGCAGTACTTC
CASSPPGGEQYF
>NA|TRBV6-5|TRBJ1-1|TRBD1
TGTGCCAGCAGCGCTGGACAGGGGGTCTCTGAAGCTTTCTTT
CASSAGQGVSEAFF
>NA|TRBV29-1|TRBJ1-2|NA
TGCAGCGTTGACCAGGGAAGTGGCTACACCTTC
CSVDQGSGYTF
>few|TRBV2|TRBJ1-1|TRBD1
TGTGCCAGCATCCGGGACAGGGCTACTGAAGCTTTCTTT
CASIRDRATEAFF
>NA|TRBV12-5|TRBJ1-5|TRBD1
TGTGCTAGTGGTAAAGACCCGACAGGGCGAGGTCAGCCCCAGCATTTT
CASGKDPTGRGQPQHF
>NA|TRBV9|TRBJ1-2|NA
TGTGCCAGCAGCGACAGTCCTGCTAACTATGGCTACACCTTC
CASSDSPANYGYTF
>NA|TRBV13|TRBJ2-7|TRBD1
TGTGCCAGCAGCCAGACGGACAGGGCCCCCTACGAGCAGTACTTC
CASSQTDRAPYEQYF
>NA|TRBV10-3|TRBJ1-1|NA
TGTGCCATCGGAGGAGGTGGGGGGTCCGCAGCTTTCTTT
CAIGGGGGSAAFF
>NA|TRBV12-5|TRBJ1-2|NA
TGTGCTAGTGGTTTAGTAGTATCCTTGGGGCACTATGGCTACACCTTC
CASGLVVSLGHYGYTF
>NA|TRBV4-1|TRBJ1-1|NA
TGCGCCAGCAGCCACCGGGGGGGAACTGAAGCTTTCTTT
CASSHRGGTEAFF
>NA|TRBV6-5|TRBJ1-6|NA
TGTGCCAGCAGGGAGGGGGATTCACCCCTCCACTTT
CASREGDSPLHF
>NA|TRBV5-1|TRBJ2-7|NA
TGCGCCAGCAGCTTGGAGCCAGGGAAGCTCTGGGAGCAGTACTTC
CASSLEPGKLWEQYF
>NA|TRBV29-1|TRBJ1-3|NA
TGCAGCGGGCACGGCCTTGGAAACACCATATATTTT
CSGHGLGNTIYF
>NA|TRBV2|TRBJ1-1|NA
TGTGCCAGCAGTGAAAGACAATATGGTGAAGCTTTCTTT
CASSERQYGEAFF
>NA|TRBV13|TRBJ2-1|TRBD2
TGTGCCAGCAGCTCCGCGGGCGGCGGGGGGGCTAATTACAATGAGCAGTTCTTC
CASSSAGGGGANYNEQFF
>once|TRBV19|TRBJ1-2|TRBD1
TGTGCCAGTAGCGGGACAGTACATCACTATGGCTACACCTTC
CASSGTVHHYGYTF
>few|TRBV15|TRBJ1-2|NA
TGTGCCACCAGCATTGGCGGGGGCTATGGCTACACCTTC
CATSIGGGYGYTF
>NA|TRBV4-3|TRBJ2-1|NA
TGCGCCAGCAGCCAAGCTCACAGGGAGAATGAGCAGTTCTTC
CASSQAHRENEQFF
>NA|TRBV2|TRBJ1-2|NA
TGTGCCAGCCAAACTACCCTGGGGAACTATGGCTACACCTTC
CASQTTLGNYGYTF
>NA|TRBV5-4|TRBJ2-1|NA
TGTGCCAGCAGCTCCGATTGGGGGGTTGTGATCTTC
CASSSDWGVVIF
>NA|TRBV7-6|TRBJ1-6|NA
TGTGCCAGCAGCGAAGACAACTCCTATAATTCACCCCTCCACTTT
CASSEDNSYNSPLHF
>NA|TRBV29-1|TRBJ2-1|NA
TGCAGCGCATGCATAGACGGGGGCGAATTGTTCTTC
CSACIDGGELFF
>NA|TRBV7-6|TRBJ2-1|TRBD1
TGTGCCAGCAGCCCCCGACCCCCTAGGACAGGAGATTTCAGGCAGTTCTTC
CASSPRPPRTGDFRQFF
>NA|TRBV7-2|TRBJ2-5|NA
TGTGCCAGCAGTCCAGGCTACCTTTTGGAGACCCAGTACTTC
CASSPGYLLETQYF
>NA|TRBV6-5|TRBJ1-3|NA
TGTGCCAGCAAACAACTCAGCTCTGGAAACACCATATATTTT
CASKQLSSGNTIYF
>NA|TRBV3-1/TRBV3-2|TRBJ1-1|TRBD1
TGTGCCAGCAGCCTTAGAACGACAGGGAGAATGAACACTGAAGCTTTCTTT
CASSLRTTGRMNTEAFF
>few|TRBV5-6|TRBJ1-4|NA
TGTGCCAGCAGCTTGGTAAAGGGGTGGACTAATGAAAAACTGTTTTTT
CASSLVKGWTNEKLFF
>NA|TRBV10-1|TRBJ1-1|NA
TGCGCCAGCAGTGAGGTTCCAGGGCCGAACACTGAAGCTTTCTTT
CASSEVPGPNTEAFF
>NA|TRBV7-9|TRBJ1-1|TRBD1
TGTGCCAGCAGCTCAGAAGGGGGCGTATACACTGAAGCTTTCTTT
CASSSEGGVYTEAFF
>NA|TRBV21-1|TRBJ2-7|NA
TGTGCCAGCAGCTCCCTCGGGGGGCCGAGCCTAGGATCTGCCAGCGAGCAGTACTTC
CASSSLGGPSLGSASEQYF
>NA|TRBV5-8|TRBJ1-1|TRBD1
TGTGCCAGCAGCTTCGACAGGGTTGTTGGAGCTTTCTTT
CASSFDRVVGAFF
>NA|TRBV5-4|TRBJ2-5|NA
TGTGCCAGCAGCTTTGACAGAACCTCGTATTTGGAGACCCAGTACTTC
CASSFDRTSYLETQYF
>NA|TRBV19|TRBJ1-2|NA
TGTGCCAGTAGTGTCGGGGCAGGGATAGGCTACACCTTC
CASSVGAGIGYTF
>NA|TRBV2|TRBJ2-7|TRBD1
TGTGCCAGCAAAGTCGGTCCCCTGAGACAGGGGAGCCACGAGCAGTACTTC
CASKVGPLRQGSHEQYF
>NA|TRBV7-2|TRBJ2-7|NA
TGTGCCAGCAGCTCTTCTATGCATCTGAGCTCCTACGAGCAGTACTTC
CASSSSMHLSSYEQYF
>once|TRBV13|TRBJ1-3|NA
TGTGCCAGCAGCTTAAAGTTGGGCAACACCATATATTTT
CASSLKLGNTIYF
>NA|TRBV5-1|TRBJ2-1|TRBD2
TGCGCCAGCAGCTCCGGGGCGGGGGTGTCATACAATGAGCAGTTCTTC
CASSSGAGVSYNEQFF
>NA|TRBV11-2|TRBJ2-7|TRBD2
TGTGCCAGCAGCTTAGTCGCTAGCGGGGGGGGTATTTCCTACGAGCAGTACTTC
CASSLVASGGGISYEQYF
>once|TRBV7-7|TRBJ1-6|NA
TGTGCCAGCAGCTTAATCCCCCTCAAGGATAATTCACCCCTCCACTTT
CASSLIPLKDNSPLHF